This entry concerns a single TCR beta chain. CDR3 size: 17 residues. V was clipped by 1 base and J by 7 bases; unmatched bases: 8. The V gene's germline CDR1 is LGHDT and CDR2 YNNKEL (reference sequence). Clones were read by immunoSEQ multiplex PCR, and TCRdb kept only the in-frame ones, dropping some. The profile shows fewer than 300,000 clones, around 89% of them singletons. The data stem from a study of blood T cell repertoires in COVID-19. V is TRBV3-1 (or the pseudogene TRBV3-2) and J is TRBJ2-1; 12 nucleotides match TRBD2. What was sequenced was PBMCs or T cells enriched from blood (not recorded which). The clonotype was recovered from a man between 35 and 55 years old who had recovered from COVID-19. The CDR3 loop reads CASSQVPLAGGRNEQFF. The CDR3 DNA follows: TGTGCCAGCAGCCAAGTCCCTCTAGCGGGAGGGCGTAATGAGCAGTTCTTC.